This entry is about one T cell receptor (beta chain). The CDR3 is made up of 13 amino acids. The V and J ends lost 4 bases and 7 bases respectively, with 11 bases between them. Per germline, CDR1 SGHTA and CDR2 FQGTGA. The repertoire was sequenced with immunoSEQ multiplex PCR; TCRdb's copy has only in-frame clones and lacks some. The sample shows about 28,000 clones, about 88% of them seen only once. These data belong to a study of T cell changes during pregnancy in multiple sclerosis. The chain couples TRBV7-3 to TRBJ1-5, with unresolved D. This receptor was taken from a female donor with multiple sclerosis, enrolled in a pregnancy study. Sequenced here: CD4+ T cells from peripheral blood mononuclear cells, sampled in the second trimester of pregnancy. The CDR3 here is CASSSLTGQPQHF. In DNA form, the CDR3 reads TGTGCCAGCAGCTCCTTGACGGGGCAGCCCCAGCATTTT.